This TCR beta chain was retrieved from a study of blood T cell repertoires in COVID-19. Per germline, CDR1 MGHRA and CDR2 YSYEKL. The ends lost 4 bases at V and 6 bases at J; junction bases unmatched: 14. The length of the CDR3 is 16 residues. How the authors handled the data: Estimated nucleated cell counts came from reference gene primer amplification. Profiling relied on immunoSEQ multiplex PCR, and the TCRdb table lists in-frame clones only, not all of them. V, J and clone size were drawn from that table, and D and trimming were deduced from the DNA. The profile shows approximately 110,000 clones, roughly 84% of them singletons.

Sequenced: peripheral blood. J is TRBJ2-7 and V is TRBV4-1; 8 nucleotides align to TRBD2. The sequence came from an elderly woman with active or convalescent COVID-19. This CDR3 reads CASSPSRTTGRGEQYF. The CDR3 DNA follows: TGCGCCAGCAGCCCTTCCCGGACAACCGGGAGGGGCGAGCAGTACTTC.